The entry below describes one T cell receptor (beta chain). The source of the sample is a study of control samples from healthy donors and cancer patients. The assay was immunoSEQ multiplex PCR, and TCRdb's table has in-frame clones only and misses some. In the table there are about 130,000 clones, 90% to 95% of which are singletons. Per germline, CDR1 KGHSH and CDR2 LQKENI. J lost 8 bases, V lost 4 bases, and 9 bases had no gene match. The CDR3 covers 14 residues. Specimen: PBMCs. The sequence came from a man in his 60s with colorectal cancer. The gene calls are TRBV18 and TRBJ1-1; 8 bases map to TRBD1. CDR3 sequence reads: CASSLRTGREEAFF. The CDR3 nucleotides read TGTGCCAGCTCACTACGGACAGGGAGAGAGGAAGCTTTCTTT.